This T cell receptor (beta chain) comes out of a study of blood T cell repertoires in COVID-19. Here immunoSEQ multiplex PCR was the method, and the copy in TCRdb shows in-frame clones only, minus some. The sample contains approximately 190,000 clones, roughly nine tenths of which appear only once. Germline lookup yields CDR1 MNHEY and CDR2 SMNVEV (reference sequence). Trimming shortened V by 1 base and J by 0 bases, and 7 bases separated the two germline ends. This CDR3 is 15 amino acids long. The table lists this clone with a few counts. The chain carries TRBV27 and TRBJ1-5; D gene uncertain. The sample comprised peripheral blood. The TCR originated in a man aged 55 to 70 with active or convalescent COVID-19. The CDR3 loop is CASSLYGISNQPQHF. CDR3 DNA sequence: TGTGCCAGCAGTTTATACGGGATTAGCAATCAGCCCCAGCATTTT.